These 19 T cell receptor beta chains share one sample of origin, sequenced in a study of cytomegalovirus exposure and HLA in healthy donors. PCR primers comprised 60 Vbeta and 13 Jbeta primers. Profiled with immunoSEQ multiplex PCR; TCRdb holds only in-frame clones, not every one. The repertoire holds 150,000 to 200,000 clones, with roughly nine tenths as singletons. Sequenced sample: PBMCs. These receptor sequences come from a boy between 2 and 10 years old in good health and CMV-seronegative.

This chain uses TRBV5-1 with TRBJ2-7; 7 bases align to TRBD1. CDR3 length: 16 amino acids. V was clipped by 1 base and J by 2 bases; unmatched bases: 9. Per germline, CDR1 SGHRS and CDR2 YFSETQ. The CDR3, as DNA: TGCGCCAGCAGCTTGACGACAGGGCCCACGACCTACGAGCAGTACTTC. This gives the protein CASSLTTGPTTYEQYF.

The rearrangement joins TRBV19 to TRBJ1-5; tentatively, D is TRBD1 (5 bases). The CDR3 totals 16 residues. Per germline, CDR1 LNHDA and CDR2 SQIVND (reference sequence). V lost 5 bases to trimming and J lost 0 bases, with 14 bases between them. The CDR3 DNA sequence: TGTGCCAGTAGTTATGGGGGGACTTATAGCAATCAGCCCCAGCATTTT. This translates into CASSYGGTYSNQPQHF.

This clone was detected many times. The chain couples TRBV15 to TRBJ2-3; 10 positions match TRBD1. Germline trimming cut 1 base from V and 4 bases from J; bases unmatched to any gene: 2. The length of the CDR3 is 15 residues. The germline CDR1 and CDR2 sequences are LNHNV and YYDKDF (reference sequence). The CDR3 bases are TGTGCCACCAGCAGAGGACAGGGGGCGTCAGATACGCAGTATTTT. It yields the protein CATSRGQGASDTQYF.

The genes are TRBV19 and TRBJ2-3; tentative D call: TRBD2 (5 bases). V gave up 5 bases and J gave up 6 bases, with 9 bases separating them. There are 12 residues in the CDR3. Per germline, CDR1 LNHDA and CDR2 SQIVND (reference sequence). Here the CDR3 DNA reads TGTGCCAGTAGTCCCCCGGGGGATACGCAGTATTTT. Encoded protein: CASSPPGDTQYF.

The V gene is TRBV19, the J gene TRBJ2-7; D may be TRBD2 (6 bases). The CDR3 runs 12 residues. V was trimmed by 5 bases and J by 2 bases, leaving 7 bases between them. Germline CDR1 reads LNHDA; CDR2 reads SQIVND (reference sequence). CDR3: CASSAGTYEQYF. The CDR3, as DNA: TGTGCCAGTAGTGCGGGAACCTACGAGCAGTACTTC. The full variable domain, in which reference TRBV19 and TRBJ2-7 provide the parts outside the CDR3, is DGGITQSPKYLFRKEGQNVTLSCEQNLNHDAMYWYRQDPGQGLRLIYYSQIVNDFQKGDIAEGYSVSREKKESFPLTVTSAQKNPTAFYLCASSAGTYEQYFGPGTRLTVT.

The chain recombines TRBV11-2 with TRBJ1-1, with 7 bases that match TRBD1. Germline CDR1 and CDR2: SGHAT and FQNNGV. Unmatched junction bases numbered 6, after V lost 5 bases and J lost 3 bases. CDR3 length: 14 amino acids. The CDR3 bases are TGTGCCAGCAGCAAACATACAGGGGACACTGAAGCTTTCTTT. This sequence encodes CASSKHTGDTEAFF.

The chain joins TRBV7-8 to TRBJ2-5; 8 bases match TRBD2. This CDR3 is 14 amino acids long. Per germline, CDR1 SGHVS and CDR2 FQNEAQ. The V and J ends lost 5 bases and 11 bases, in that order; junction bases with no gene match: 13. CDR3 in amino acids: CASSPLGTRAEQYF. In nucleotides, the CDR3 is TGTGCCAGCAGCCCGCTTGGGACTAGGGCTGAGCAGTACTTC.

This rearrangement joins TRBV2 to TRBJ2-5; perhaps TRBD2 as D (5 bases). The V end lost 0 bases, the J end lost 7 bases, and 15 bases lay between the germline ends. This CDR3 has 15 amino acids. Germline CDR1 is SNHLY and CDR2 is FYNNEI. The CDR3, as DNA: TGTGCCAGCAGTGAAGCGCTTCGCGGACGGGGGACCCAGTACTTC. Translation gives CASSEALRGRGTQYF.

The chain employs TRBV11-2 and TRBJ2-1; D gene unclear. V shed 6 bases and J shed 2 bases, with 17 bases lying between them. The CDR3 contains 16 residues. Germline CDR1 SGHAT, CDR2 FQNNGV. The CDR3 DNA sequence: TGTGCCAGCAGACGCCAAGGTGGTAGCCCCTACAATGAGCAGTTCTTC. Encoded protein: CASRRQGGSPYNEQFF.

A few counts support this clone. In DNA, the CDR3 is TGTGCCATCAGTGAACAACTAGCGGACTACAATGAGCAGTTCTTC. Amino acids: CAISEQLADYNEQFF. The chain is built from TRBV10-3 and TRBJ2-1, with 8 bases fitting TRBD2. Germline values: CDR1 ENHRY, CDR2 SYGVKD. V lost 3 bases and J lost 3; bases outside the gene matches: 4. CDR3 length equals 15 residues.

The chain links TRBV4-1 to TRBJ1-2; TRBD1 matches 7 bases. Unmatched junction bases numbered 5, after V lost 4 bases and J lost 6 bases. Germline V lookup: CDR1 MGHRA, CDR2 YSYEKL. CDR3 length: 13 residues. The CDR3 DNA reads TGCGCCAGCAGCCCCCAGGGGGTCCATGGCTACACCTTC. Translation: CASSPQGVHGYTF.

V gene TRBV9 combines with J gene TRBJ2-2; D may be TRBD2 (5 bases). Germline V gene data show CDR1 as SGDLS and CDR2 as YYNGEE. V was trimmed by 0 bases and J by 2 bases, leaving 11 bases between them. CDR3 size: 16 residues. The CDR3 nucleotides are TGTGCCAGCAGCGTAGAGGCTAGCCCAAACACCGGGGAGCTGTTTTTT. Translated: CASSVEASPNTGELFF.

The chain couples TRBV5-1 to TRBJ1-3, with TRBD1 matching over 7 bases. The germline CDR1 and CDR2 sequences are SGHRS and YFSETQ. The junction had 10 bases not matched to a gene; V was cut back by 0 bases and J by 1 base. CDR3 length: 18 residues. The CDR3 nucleotides are TGCGCCAGCAGCTTGGAGATACAGGGGTTAGGATCTGGAAACACCATATATTTT. The encoded protein is CASSLEIQGLGSGNTIYF.

The chain uses TRBV7-3 and TRBJ2-1, with TRBD2 matching 11 bases. Per germline, CDR1 SGHTA and CDR2 FQGTGA. The CDR3 has 14 residues. V shed 5 bases, J shed 8 bases, and the junction held 5 bases outside the gene matches. CDR3 bases: TGTGCCAGCAGCCCCCTAGCGGGAGGCTATGAGCAGTTCTTC. This encodes CASSPLAGGYEQFF.

The V call is TRBV7-9, the J call TRBJ2-1, with TRBD2 matching 9 bases. The CDR3 totals 16 residues. V lost 1 base and J lost 7; bases outside the gene matches: 8. Germline loops: CDR1 SEHNR, CDR2 FQNEAQ (reference sequence). Here the CDR3 reads CASSLESGGGANEQFF. CDR3 nucleotides: TGTGCCAGCAGCTTAGAAAGTGGCGGGGGGGCAAATGAGCAGTTCTTC.

CDR3 sequence (DNA): TGTGCCACTCTGCCAGGGGTCCCTGGGAACACTGAAGCTTTCTTT. Translated, it gives CATLPGVPGNTEAFF. The rearrangement joins TRBV19 to TRBJ1-1, with TRBD1 as a possible D gene (6 bases). This CDR3 comprises 15 residues. With 10 bases removed from V and 1 base from J, the gap between germline ends came to 19 bases. CDR1 is LNHDA and CDR2 is SQIVND in the germline V gene (reference sequence).

This clone occurred once. The chain combines TRBV2 with TRBJ2-2, with a possible D match to TRBD2 (5 bases). The CDR3 runs to 15 residues. Germline CDR1 and CDR2: SNHLY and FYNNEI. Trimming cost V 6 bases and J 1 base, with 12 bases left between them. The CDR3 DNA reads TGTGCCAGCAGGTTTCAAGCGGTGAACACCGGGGAGCTGTTTTTT. Its translation: CASRFQAVNTGELFF.

Turning to this clone: The junction shows a germline mismatch at one end, possibly a read error. CDR3 sequence: CSSSSTAPTGNSNQPQHF. The CDR3 DNA sequence: TGTTCCAGCAGCTCCACCGCCCCCACAGGGAATAGCAATCAGCCCCAGCATTTT. The chain links TRBV7-9 to TRBJ1-5; TRBD1 is a possible D gene (6 bases). Germline values: CDR1 SEHNR, CDR2 FQNEAQ (reference sequence). The CDR3 runs to 18 residues.

The chain carries TRBV7-8 and TRBJ2-1; TRBD2 aligns across 14 bases. With V trimmed by 4 bases and J by 8 bases, 7 bases remained unmatched. The CDR3 consists of 16 residues. The germline gives CDR1 SGHVS, CDR2 FQNEAQ. The chain's CDR3 is CASSSRTSGRFDEQFF. The CDR3 coding sequence is TGTGCCAGCAGCTCTCGGACTAGCGGGAGGTTCGATGAGCAGTTCTTC.